One and the same sample provided the 20 T cell receptor beta chains below, sequenced in a study of identical twins' blood T cells. Each CDR3 protein is one row after TCRdb ran MiXCR on the 5' RACE reads. The top ten clones hold 6.1% of a sample with roughly 380,000 distinct CDR3 sequences, 25% to 35% of them seen once. The sequenced material came from PBMCs. The receptors originated from a woman between 18 and 50 years old in good health.

In the case of this clonotype: Being one base from a much bigger clone, this may be a read error. J is TRBJ2-1 and V is TRBV27, with D unresolved. There are 14 residues in the CDR3. Trimming cost V 2 bases and J 9 bases, with 14 bases left between them. Germline-derived CDR1 and CDR2 are MNHEY and SMNVEV (reference sequence). The CDR3 nucleotides read TGTGCCAGCAGTTTACTCGGACGCACCGGTGAGCAGTTCTTC. Translation: CASSLLGRTGEQFF.

This clonotype came up a few times. This chain links TRBV3-1 with TRBJ2-3, with 12 bases fitting TRBD2. This CDR3 contains 17 residues. V was pared by 4 bases and J by 1 base, with 6 bases of the junction left unmatched. Germline CDR1 is LGHDT and CDR2 is YNNKEL (reference sequence). The CDR3 nucleotides read TGTGCCAGCAGCCTACAACTAGCGGGAGGCCGCACAGATACGCAGTATTTT. This encodes CASSLQLAGGRTDTQYF.

This clonotype came up many times. V usage is TRBV15 and J usage is TRBJ2-3, with 10 bases matching TRBD2. The CDR3 has 16 amino acids. J was trimmed by 4 bases and V by 2 bases; bases with no gene match: 6. The germline CDR1 and CDR2 sequences are LNHNV and YYDKDF (reference sequence). The CDR3 reads CATSRRTGTSADTQYF. CDR3 coding DNA: TGTGCCACCAGCAGACGCACCGGGACTAGCGCAGATACGCAGTATTTT.

For this clonotype: Compared with germline, one end of the junction differs, possibly owing to a read error. The chain uses TRBV20-1 and TRBJ2-1, with 7 positions matching TRBD2. Germline V gene lookup returns CDR1 DFQATT and CDR2 SNEGSKA (reference sequence). This CDR3 is 13 amino acids long. The CDR3 nucleotides are TGCAGTACTAGCGCGAAACACAAAAATGAGCAGTTCTTC. Its translation: CSTSAKHKNEQFF.

This chain links TRBV19 with TRBJ2-5; no definite D call. The CDR3 loop spans 15 amino acids. Germline V gene sequence: CDR1 LNHDA, CDR2 SQIVND (reference sequence). Trimming took off 2 bases at V and 5 bases at J, with 15 bases between the two ends. The CDR3 DNA sequence: TGTGCCAGTAGTATAAGCACTGGTGGATATGAGACCCAGTACTTC. It codes for CASSISTGGYETQYF.

The chain is built from TRBV6-1 and TRBJ1-6; no clear D. The germline V gene encodes CDR1 MNHNS and CDR2 SASEGT. Between the trimmed V and J ends, which lost 4 bases and 6 bases, there was a span of 13 bases. The CDR3 spans 15 residues. The CDR3 loop reads CASSGFGGSNSPLHF. DNA for the CDR3: TGTGCCAGCAGTGGATTCGGAGGTTCTAATTCACCCCTCCACTTT.

The V and J genes are TRBV7-9 and TRBJ1-1; D is unresolved. The CDR3 is 14 residues long. Germline V gene data show CDR1 as SEHNR and CDR2 as FQNEAQ (reference sequence). V lost 7 bases to trimming and J lost 4 bases, with 16 bases between them. The CDR3 sequence is CASTETGMSTEAFF. CDR3 nucleotides: TGTGCCAGCACCGAGACGGGGATGAGCACTGAAGCTTTCTTT.

This clonotype was observed a few times. This chain links TRBV29-1 with TRBJ1-1; tentative D call: TRBD1 (5 bases). Germline V gene sequence: CDR1 SQVTM, CDR2 ANQGSEA. The CDR3 is 14 residues long. The V gene lost 1 base and the J gene lost 10 bases, with 19 bases spanning the gap. The CDR3 spells CSVEGWDQSLGAFF. The CDR3 region has the DNA TGCAGCGTTGAAGGGTGGGACCAGAGTCTCGGAGCTTTCTTT.

This clonotype was recorded once. The rearrangement uses TRBV7-8 and TRBJ2-2; TRBD2 might be the D (6 bases). The CDR3 is 16 amino acids. Per germline, CDR1 SGHVS and CDR2 FQNEAQ. V lost 3 bases, J lost 6 bases, and 17 bases lay in between. CDR3 in DNA: TGTGCCAGCAGCTTGACTAGTTTTTCAATGGCCGGGGAGCTGTTTTTT. Translated: CASSLTSFSMAGELFF.

For this clonotype: This may stem from a read error, because a much larger clone lies one nucleotide away. V usage is TRBV14 and J usage is TRBJ1-1; a possible D gene is TRBD1 (6 bases). Germline CDR1 reads SGHDN; CDR2 reads FVKESK. This CDR3 comprises 15 residues. Written as DNA, the CDR3 is TGTACCAGCAGCCACCCGGACAGCTTAAACACTGAAGCTTTCTTT. Residues: CTSSHPDSLNTEAFF.

The V gene is TRBV10-2, the J gene TRBJ2-3; 9 bases align to TRBD2. The CDR3 runs to 14 residues. CDR1 and CDR2 from the germline V gene are WSHSY and SAAADI. Trimming cost V 3 bases and J 10 bases; bases outside gene matches: 8. CDR3 region: CASSDAGGPDAQYF. As DNA, the CDR3 is TGCGCCAGCAGTGATGCGGGGGGGCCTGATGCGCAGTATTTT.

Worth noting for this clonotype: A read error may produce the germline difference seen at one junction end. This chain uses TRBV6-2 or TRBV6-3 with TRBJ1-1; D gene uncertain. CDR1 and CDR2 (germline): MNHEY, SVGEGT. This CDR3 region has 14 residues. The CDR3 DNA sequence: TGTGCCAGCAGCTACTCGCGGCATAAGGAGACGGCTTTCTTT. Protein: CASSYSRHKETAFF.

Worth noting for this clonotype: Germline is not matched at one junction end, which may reflect a read error. The gene calls are TRBV27 and TRBJ2-1; weak D call: TRBD2 (5 bases). Germline assignment: CDR1 MNHEY and CDR2 SMNVEV (reference sequence). The CDR3 extends over 12 amino acids. As DNA, the CDR3 is TGTGTCAGCAGTCGGGGCTACAATGAGCAGTTCTTC. Residues: CVSSRGYNEQFF.

In regard to this clonotype: One end of the junction is discordant with germline, which a read error may explain. The CDR3 spells CASSLDSTPGDYGCTF. The CDR3 coding sequence is TGTGCCAGCAGCTTAGATTCAACCCCAGGGGACTATGGCTGCACCTTC. This chain links TRBV11-2 with TRBJ1-2; TRBD1 might be the D (6 bases). The germline V gene has CDR1 SGHAT and CDR2 FQNNGV. The CDR3 extends over 16 amino acids.

This clonotype was seen repeatedly, ten times or more. V and J are TRBV6-2 or TRBV6-3 and TRBJ2-7; D uncertain. Germline V gene lookup returns CDR1 MNHEY and CDR2 SVGEGT. The CDR3 is made up of 11 amino acids. Trimming cost V 5 bases and J 1 base, with 3 bases left between them. In DNA form, the CDR3 reads TGTGCCAGCAGTCAATCCTACGAGCAGTACTTC. It specifies CASSQSYEQYF.

A remark on this clonotype: This could be a read error, since a much larger clone is one nucleotide away. V and J are TRBV27 and TRBJ1-6, with D possibly being TRBD1 (5 bases). The CDR3 totals 16 residues. Per germline, CDR1 MNHEY and CDR2 SMNVEV (reference sequence). V lost 4 bases, J lost 10 bases, and 20 bases lay in between. CDR3 DNA: TGTGCCAGCAGTTCGAAAACGACAGACTTAGGATCACCCCTCCACTTT. Its translation is CASSSKTTDLGSPLHF.

The chain carries TRBV27 and TRBJ2-4, with no clear D. V lost 5 bases and J 8 bases, leaving 10 bases between the germline ends. The CDR3 is 12 residues long. Looked up from germline, CDR1 is MNHEY and CDR2 is SMNVEV (reference sequence). CDR3: CASSARSDIQYF. DNA for the CDR3: TGTGCCAGCAGTGCCCGATCAGACATTCAGTACTTC.

This clonotype was observed a few times. The rearrangement joins TRBV7-9 to TRBJ2-1; possibly TRBD2 for D (6 bases). The germline CDR1 and CDR2 sequences are SEHNR and FQNEAQ (reference sequence). CDR3 size: 15 residues. V dropped 7 bases and J dropped 1 base, with 14 bases sitting between them. The CDR3 nucleotides read TGTGCCAGCATCCCTAGCGATAGGTCCTACAATGAGCAGTTCTTC. Translating it yields CASIPSDRSYNEQFF. The variable domain in full, with the rest retrieved from reference TRBV7-9 and TRBJ2-1, is DTGVSQNPRHKITKRGQNVTFRCDPISEHNRLYWYRQTLGQGPEFLTYFQNEAQLEKSRLLSDRFSAERPKGSFSTLEIQRTEQGDSAMYLCASIPSDRSYNEQFFGPGTRLTVL.

This clonotype turned up a few times. The chain employs TRBV5-6 and TRBJ1-6; 7 bases match TRBD1. In germline, CDR1 is SGHDT, CDR2 YYEEEE. This CDR3 comprises 12 residues. J gave up 9 bases and V 4 bases, and 1 base lay outside the gene matches. This CDR3 is CASSKGASPLHF. In DNA form, the CDR3 reads TGTGCCAGCAGCAAGGGGGCTTCACCCCTCCACTTT. Full variable domain (remainder filled in from reference TRBV5-6 and TRBJ1-6): DAGVTQSPTHLIKTRGQQVTLRCSPKSGHDTVSWYQQALGQGPQFIFQYYEEEERQRGNFPDRFSGHQFPNYSSELNVNALLLGDSALYLCASSKGASPLHFGNGTRLTVT.

This clonotype was seen more than once but under ten times. The genes are TRBV27 and TRBJ2-7; TRBD1 is a possible D gene (6 bases). The V end lost 6 bases, the J end lost 0 bases, and 18 bases lay between the germline ends. Germline V gene lookup returns CDR1 MNHEY and CDR2 SMNVEV (reference sequence). The CDR3 is made up of 16 amino acids. The CDR3 DNA reads as TGTGCCAGCAGATTGGGGGCTGCACATCGCTCCTACGAGCAGTACTTC. Protein sequence: CASRLGAAHRSYEQYF.